What follows are 23 T cell receptor beta chains derived from one specimen sequenced in a study of cytomegalovirus exposure and HLA in healthy donors. TCRdb's copy holds only in-frame clones and misses some; the assay was immunoSEQ multiplex PCR. The table lists 150,000 to 200,000 clones, about four fifths of them singletons, with about 3% in the top ten. Sequencing was carried out using PBMCs. The receptors originated from a woman between 18 and 29 years old in good health and CMV-seropositive.

This chain links TRBV27 with TRBJ2-7; possible D gene TRBD2, 6 bases. With 6 bases removed from V and 0 bases from J, the gap between germline ends came to 24 bases. CDR1 is MNHEY, CDR2 SMNVEV, per germline (reference sequence). This CDR3 has 18 residues. The CDR3 sequence is CASRTRRPQGLPSYEQYF. Written as DNA, the CDR3 is TGTGCCAGCAGGACTAGGCGCCCGCAGGGACTCCCCTCCTACGAGCAGTACTTC.

This rearrangement joins TRBV6-1 to TRBJ1-1; unclear D gene. The CDR3 spans 18 residues. Germline V gives CDR1 MNHNS, CDR2 SASEGT. The V gene lost 4 bases and the J gene lost 0 bases, with 21 bases spanning the gap. The CDR3 spells CASSVVLQSAGMNTEAFF. CDR3 DNA: TGTGCCAGCAGTGTCGTCCTCCAAAGTGCGGGCATGAACACTGAAGCTTTCTTT.

V gene TRBV6-5 combines with J gene TRBJ2-7; the match to TRBD1 covers 10 bases. This CDR3 is built from 14 residues. With V trimmed by 5 bases and J by 4 bases, 5 bases remained unmatched. Germline loops: CDR1 MNHEY, CDR2 SVGAGI. The CDR3 spells CASSGGTGVYEQYF. The CDR3 region has the DNA TGTGCCAGCAGTGGAGGGACAGGGGTTTACGAGCAGTACTTC.

The rearrangement joins TRBV27 to TRBJ1-6; D gene ambiguous. This CDR3 has 15 residues. V lost 4 bases to trimming and J lost 1 base, with 8 bases between them. Germline V gene sequence: CDR1 MNHEY, CDR2 SMNVEV (reference sequence). CDR3 sequence reads: CASSYRGSYNSPLHF. The CDR3 DNA reads as TGTGCCAGCAGTTATAGAGGGTCCTATAATTCACCCCTCCACTTT.

In its sample, this clone was seen once. The V call is TRBV6-6, the J call TRBJ2-3; D gene ambiguous. This CDR3 comprises 14 residues. The V gene lost 5 bases and the J gene lost 0 bases, with 9 bases spanning the gap. The germline gives CDR1 MNHNY, CDR2 SVGAGI (reference sequence). In DNA form, the CDR3 reads TGTGCCAGCAGTCGGAGACCTAGCACAGATACGCAGTATTTT. It encodes CASSRRPSTDTQYF.

The chain uses TRBV2 and TRBJ1-1; D is undetermined. From germline, CDR1 is SNHLY and CDR2 FYNNEI. V dropped 2 bases and J dropped 7 bases, with 11 bases sitting between them. The CDR3 is 13 amino acids. The CDR3 region is CASSETGIGEAFF. The CDR3 nucleotides read TGTGCCAGCAGTGAAACGGGAATTGGTGAAGCTTTCTTT.

The chain uses TRBV27 and TRBJ1-1; D remains ambiguous. Germline loops: CDR1 MNHEY, CDR2 SMNVEV (reference sequence). V lost 2 bases and J lost 4, with 11 bases in between. This CDR3 spans 14 amino acids. CDR3 nucleotides: TGTGCCAGCAGTTTAAATTTAGGAGGCACTGAAGCTTTCTTT. Translation gives CASSLNLGGTEAFF.

The chain links TRBV5-6 to TRBJ1-2, with 9 bases that match TRBD1. The trim removed 4 bases at V and 8 bases at J, leaving 12 bases unmatched. Germline-derived CDR1 and CDR2 are SGHDT and YYEEEE. This CDR3 is built from 15 residues. The CDR3 region is CASSPQTGGTGGYTF. CDR3 DNA sequence: TGTGCCAGCAGCCCCCAGACAGGGGGAACGGGCGGCTACACCTTC.

As to this clone: The junction differs from germline at one of its ends, possibly a read error. The genes are TRBV6-1 and TRBJ2-7, with 7 bases matching TRBD1. CDR3 length: 11 residues. Germline loops: CDR1 MNHNS, CDR2 SASEGT. The CDR3 here is CASQEGGQVRF. CDR3 coding DNA: TGTGCCAGCCAAGAGGGTGGACAGGTGAGATTC.

The gene calls are TRBV7-2 and TRBJ2-5; D unclear. Trimming removed 1 base at V and 0 bases at J, with 6 bases between. The CDR3 has 14 amino acids. Germline assignment: CDR1 SGHTA and CDR2 FQGNSA. The CDR3: CASSLGAYQETQYF. The CDR3 coding sequence is TGTGCCAGCAGCTTAGGGGCCTACCAAGAGACCCAGTACTTC. The variable domain in full, completed from reference TRBV7-2 and TRBJ2-5, reads GAGVSQSPSNKVTEKGKDVELRCDPISGHTALYWYRQSLGQGLEFLIYFQGNSAPDKSGLPSDRFSAERTGGSVSTLTIQRTQQEDSAVYLCASSLGAYQETQYFGPGTRLLVL.

V usage is TRBV4-1 and J usage is TRBJ1-1; 8 nucleotides agree with TRBD1. The CDR3 consists of 17 residues. The V segment lost 1 base and the J segment 5 bases; nucleotides outside the gene matches: 12. From germline, CDR1 is MGHRA and CDR2 YSYEKL. CDR3: CASSQAVPRQGWTEAFF. CDR3 in DNA: TGCGCCAGCAGCCAAGCTGTCCCTAGACAGGGGTGGACTGAAGCTTTCTTT.

The chain uses TRBV7-7 and TRBJ1-3, with D unresolved. V gave up 3 bases and J gave up 0 bases, with 9 bases separating them. The CDR3 is made up of 15 amino acids. Germline V CDR1 and CDR2: SSHAT, FNYEAQ (reference sequence). CDR3 DNA: TGTGCCAGCAGCTTTGAGTCCCCCTCTGGAAACACCATATATTTT. Translation gives CASSFESPSGNTIYF.

The chain employs TRBV4-3 and TRBJ2-1, with D maybe TRBD2 (6 bases). The V end was cut by 1 base, the J end by 10 bases, with 11 bases between. CDR3 length equals 13 residues. Per the germline V gene, CDR1 is LGHNA and CDR2 is YSLEER. The CDR3 bases are TGCGCCAGCAGCCAAGGACTAGGTGGAGAGCAGTTCTTC. Protein: CASSQGLGGEQFF.

This clone has just a few counts. The rearrangement links TRBV5-1 to TRBJ1-6; 9 nucleotides align to TRBD1. Trimming removed 0 bases from V and 10 bases from J; junction bases left unmatched: 5. Germline CDR1 reads SGHRS; CDR2 reads YFSETQ. This CDR3 is 15 amino acids long. Here the CDR3 DNA reads TGCGCCAGCAGCTTGGCCGGGACAGGGTACTCACCCCTCCACTTT. Protein: CASSLAGTGYSPLHF.

The J gene is TRBJ1-2, the V gene TRBV6-5; D not resolved. The CDR3 is 11 amino acids. CDR1 MNHEY and CDR2 SVGAGI come from the germline V gene. The V end lost 6 bases, the J end lost 6 bases, and 8 bases lay between the germline ends. Here the CDR3 DNA reads TGTGCCAGCAGGATAGTCGATGGCTACACCTTC. It is translated as CASRIVDGYTF.

The chain links TRBV6-1 to TRBJ2-7, with TRBD1 matching over 12 bases. The CDR3 extends over 15 amino acids. The J segment lost 4 bases and the V segment lost 6 bases, leaving 7 bases of the junction unmatched. Germline V CDR1 and CDR2: MNHNS, SASEGT. The CDR3 DNA is TGTGCCAGCAGGTCCGGGACAGGGGGCACTTACGAGCAGTACTTC. It translates to CASRSGTGGTYEQYF.

This chain joins TRBV5-1 and TRBJ1-1; no definite D call. CDR3 length: 16 amino acids. In germline, CDR1 is SGHRS, CDR2 YFSETQ. The ends were cut back, 0 bases at V and 0 bases at J, with 12 bases in the middle. The CDR3 DNA sequence: TGCGCCAGCAGCTTGGCCTGGGCGGGCTTGAACACTGAAGCTTTCTTT. Translation gives CASSLAWAGLNTEAFF.

The rearrangement joins TRBV27 to TRBJ1-4; D not certain. The V and J ends lost 2 bases and 5 bases respectively, with 9 bases between them. The germline gives CDR1 MNHEY, CDR2 SMNVEV (reference sequence). This CDR3 spans 14 amino acids. The CDR3 protein is CASSLRGGNEKLFF. The CDR3 DNA follows: TGTGCCAGCAGTTTAAGAGGTGGCAATGAAAAACTGTTTTTT.

This chain joins TRBV4-1 and TRBJ2-5; D unresolved. V lost 1 base, J lost 5 bases, and 8 bases lay in between. CDR1 is MGHRA and CDR2 is YSYEKL in the germline V gene. The CDR3 spans 13 residues. This CDR3 is CASSQGVLETQYF. The CDR3 DNA reads as TGCGCCAGCAGCCAAGGAGTTTTGGAGACCCAGTACTTC.

The rearrangement links TRBV5-1 to TRBJ2-2; D is perhaps TRBD1 (6 bases). The CDR3 length is 13 residues. Germline V CDR1 and CDR2: SGHRS, YFSETQ. Trimming pared 8 bases from V and 1 base from J, leaving 9 bases between. For the CDR3, the DNA is TGCGCCAGTGCACAGGGGAACACCGGGGAGCTGTTTTTT. It translates to CASAQGNTGELFF. Supplemented by reference TRBV5-1 and TRBJ2-2, the full variable domain reads KAGVTQTPRYLIKTRGQQVTLSCSPISGHRSVSWYQQTPGQGLQFLFEYFSETQRNKGNFPGRFSGRQFSNSRSEMNVSTLELGDSALYLCASAQGNTGELFFGEGSRLTVL.

The J gene is TRBJ2-7, the V gene TRBV5-1; TRBD1 matches 10 bases. The CDR3 sequence is 12 residues long. Per the germline V gene, CDR1 is SGHRS and CDR2 is YFSETQ. With 4 bases clipped from V and 10 bases from J, the junction kept 5 bases outside the gene matches. CDR3 coding DNA: TGCGCCAGCAGCAGGGACAGGGGCCAACAGTACTTC. It codes for CASSRDRGQQYF.

This clone was recorded at least ten times. V and J are TRBV19 and TRBJ2-7; 13 bases map to TRBD2. J gave up 6 bases and V 6 bases, and 5 bases lay outside the gene matches. Germline V gives CDR1 LNHDA, CDR2 SQIVND (reference sequence). The CDR3 length is 14 residues. CDR3: CASRSGLAGAEQYF. The CDR3, as DNA: TGTGCCAGTAGATCTGGACTAGCGGGGGCCGAGCAGTACTTC.

The table lists this clone with a count of one. The chain is built from TRBV9 and TRBJ2-3; 7 bases match TRBD2. The CDR3 loop spans 17 amino acids. The J segment lost 1 base and the V segment lost 4 bases, leaving 12 bases of the junction unmatched. Germline V gene lookup returns CDR1 SGDLS and CDR2 YYNGEE. The CDR3 is CASSPPLLAAGTDTQYF. The CDR3 nucleotides are TGTGCCAGCAGCCCCCCCCTCCTAGCGGCCGGCACAGATACGCAGTATTTT.